This T cell receptor beta chain was captured by sequencing in a study of blood T cell repertoires in COVID-19. V shed 6 bases, J shed 7 bases, and the junction held 12 bases outside the gene matches. CDR3 size: 14 residues. Looked up from germline, CDR1 is MNHNY and CDR2 is SVGAGI (reference sequence). Measured with immunoSEQ multiplex PCR; TCRdb has only the in-frame clones, and not every one. This table holds about 260,000 clones, about 87% found once. The receptor was derived from a woman aged 55 to 70 with COVID-19, enrolled during active disease. Sequenced sample: peripheral blood. This chain links TRBV6-6 with TRBJ2-7; the match to TRBD2 covers 7 bases. For the CDR3, the DNA is TGTGCCAGCAGACGTCAGAGGGCAGCGGGGGAGCAGTACTTC. Translated, it gives CASRRQRAAGEQYF.